This T cell receptor (beta chain) was documented in a study of shared clonotypes between healthy human individuals (dated by TCRdb to 2019 to 2021). With respect to the entire study: The cohort included a few men and a couple of women between 18 and 49 years of age. For each donor, CD4 naive and CD4 memory were each given three plates, CD8 naive was given two plates, and CD8 memory was given one plate. To increase sequencing depth and limit assay-specific biases, TCR repertoire library preparation and sequencing were carried out by different laboratories using diverse techniques. The study deeply sequenced blood TCR repertoires of about 5 healthy adults to estimate repertoire size and the extent of clonotype sharing between individuals. Per donor, leukapheresis produced somewhere between about 0.94 and 9 billion PBMCs. What the study reported, not specific to this receptor: Higher generation probabilities were observed for clonotypes shared by all four sorted-subset donors than for non-shared clonotypes. Sampling was limited to blood, and TCR repertoires in tissue likely differ from TCR repertoires in blood. Across a handful of donors, around 5% of naive CD4, roughly 3.5% of naive CD8, about 2.3% of memory CD4, and 0.4% of memory CD8 clonotypes were shared. Rarefaction of sorted-subset datasets indicated incomplete sequencing despite the large sequencing depth. Estimated clonotype richness was generally larger for naive than for memory subsets. Pairwise subsampling indicated that sequencing depth was expected to affect the degree of clonotype sharing among donors. Because the study included a small number of donors, the genetic and exposure-history diversity represented was limited.

Using the deep immunoSEQ assay, TCR CDR3 regions were amplified from genomic DNA by multiplex PCR. Extracted genomic DNA from each cell subset was distributed evenly across all wells of several immunoSEQ 96-well plates, and each plate was treated as a replicate. For sorted subsets, about 0.2 ug genomic DNA, equal to some 30,000 T cell genomes, was loaded into each replicate PCR. The purified libraries were quantified using a Qubit 3.0 fluorometer, sized with a Bioanalyzer 2100, and then quantified again using the KAPA Library Quantification kit. Every immunoSEQ 96-well plate was sequenced on a separate single-read 150-cycle Illumina NextSeq 550 flow cell. The paper's data handling went like this. The immunoSEQ output contained only junctional sequences without quality scores, so filtering could not match that applied to full-length reads. Sequences were annotated with PyIR, a Python wrapper for IgBLAST v1.9, and V/J genes and CDR3 were assigned using IMGT germline references. Reads with weak V/J assignments (E-value above 1e-6), missing CDR3, stop codons, out-of-frame junctions, or ambiguous translated residues were removed. V3J clonotypes were defined as sequences sharing the same inferred V gene, J gene, and CDR3 amino acid sequence. Percentage overlap between repertoires was computed as shared unique clonotypes divided by the size of the smaller repertoire. Three approaches were used to assess repertoire richness: RTK rarefaction, the Chao1 estimator, and Recon v2.1 estimates of unobserved clonotypes. OLGA was used to compute generation probabilities for all TCRbeta clonotypes that the gDNA method yielded from a few donors. TCRdb obtained this table from immuneACCESS and retained in-frame rearrangements with V and J assigned. These tables miss some clones; where compared with another copy, unresolved V genes account for less than half of the shortfall, and the remainder is unexplained. V and J calls and clone size come straight from that table; D and trimming were deduced from the DNA. For this sample the table gives about 580,000 clones, of which 95% to 98% were detected only once. The ten biggest clones cover more than 0.3% of the sample.

CD8 naive samples were CD45RO-negative cells positively selected for CCR7, giving a CD45RA+CCR7+ population that excluded TemRA cells. Donors were healthy HIV-negative adults with no recently reported acute infections or vaccinations. Only Caucasian adults living in Nashville, Tennessee, USA were represented among the donors. After blood collection by leukapheresis, PBMCs were isolated using Ficoll-Histopaque density gradient centrifugation and then cryopreserved in the vapor phase of liquid nitrogen. Analytical flow cytometry was used to check the purity and quantity of every magnetically sorted T cell population. From each sorted fraction, genomic DNA was isolated and quantified by UV absorbance on a Nanodrop 2000c. Comment on this clone: What antigen it recognizes has not been identified. Base qualities are not at hand, and no much larger clone is one base apart.

Inclusive of the bounding cysteine and phenylalanine, the CDR3 is 16 residues long. Only the CDR3 portion is preserved as DNA: 48 bases, with reading frame beginning at the first base. The germline V gene sets CDR1 to MGHRA and CDR2 to YSYEKL. Clipping removes 4 bases from V and 0 bases from J, with 3 as the unmatched junction base count. The sequence came from a man aged 25-45 years in good health. Sequences were obtained from naive CD8+ T cells sorted from blood. The sample's cell subset or site label, in plain terms: CD45RA+CCR7+. The chain uses TRBV4-1 and TRBJ2-3; the central 11 bases match TRBD2. CDR3 loop: CASSLRLAGSTDTQYF. The nucleotides read TGCGCCAGCAGCCTACGACTAGCGGGAAGCACAGATACGCAGTATTTT.